These 14 T cell receptor beta chains were all obtained from the same sample, sequenced in a study of T cells in Graves' hyperthyroidism and ophthalmopathy. Amplified TCR beta CDR3 regions came from RNA transcripts. The TCR CDR3 first-round RT-PCR relied on the HTBI primer set. Using its own MiXCR run on the multiplex PCR reads, TCRdb lists one record per CDR3 protein. The table records about 570,000 distinct CDR3 sequences, 46% of them present only once. Sequencing input: peripheral blood or thyroid tissue (not recorded which). The receptors shown here come from an adult woman with Graves' disease, either hyperthyroidism or ophthalmopathy (not recorded which).

In DNA, the CDR3 is TGTGCCAGCAGCTACTCAGAAGAAGAAGAGACCCAGTACTTC. Residues: CASSYSEEEETQYF. The chain recombines TRBV7-6 with TRBJ2-5; D remains ambiguous. The CDR3 has 14 residues. Trimming left V 4 bases short and J 3 bases short, with 12 bases between. CDR1 and CDR2 from the germline V gene are SGHVS and FNYEAQ.

This clonotype was seen ten or more times. The chain couples TRBV28 to TRBJ1-2; D unclear. CDR3 length equals 17 residues. V lost 5 bases and J 4 bases, leaving 23 bases between the germline ends. Germline V gives CDR1 MDHEN, CDR2 SYDVKM. For the CDR3, the DNA is TGTGCCAGCAGTCCCTCCGGCGTACAGCGGGTGGCCTATGGCTACACCTTC. Translated: CASSPSGVQRVAYGYTF.

To note about this clonotype: This is likely a read error, given that the CDR3 carries no conserved phenylalanine or tryptophan at its end. The limits of the CDR3 on the DNA are not certain, so only TCRdb's listed CDR3 is given. The genes are TRBV12-3 or TRBV12-4 and TRBJ2-1; TRBD1, the D gene given by the table, was not confirmed from the DNA. The CDR3 has 11 residues if both end residues are counted. CDR3 amino acids: CASSTGDTEAR.

The DNA of the CDR3 is TGTGCCACCAGCAGAGACTTTGCAGGGGGCCGCGAGCAGTACTTC. Encoded protein: CATSRDFAGGREQYF. The chain recombines TRBV15 with TRBJ2-7; 8 bases map to TRBD1. This CDR3 is 15 amino acids long. V lost 0 bases and J lost 6; bases outside the gene matches: 7. CDR1 LNHNV and CDR2 YYDKDF come from the germline V gene (reference sequence). Based on the CDR3 plus reference TRBV15 and TRBJ2-7, the full variable domain is DAMVIQNPRYQVTQFGKPVTLSCSQTLNHNVMYWYQQKSSQAPKLLFHYYDKDFNNEADTPDNFQSRRPNTSFCFLDIRSPGLGDTAMYLCATSRDFAGGREQYFGPGTRLTVT.

The chain combines TRBV11-1 with TRBJ2-2; 7 bases align to TRBD2. Unmatched junction bases numbered 13, after V lost 5 bases and J lost 4 bases. Germline V CDR1 and CDR2: SGHAT, FQDESV (reference sequence). The CDR3 is made up of 17 amino acids. The CDR3 DNA reads TGTGCCAGCAGCCCTATAGGAGCGGGGACCCCCACCGGGGAGCTGTTTTTT. Protein sequence: CASSPIGAGTPTGELFF.

The chain links TRBV7-8 to TRBJ2-2, with TRBD1 as a possible D gene (5 bases). Germline CDR1 reads SGHVS; CDR2 reads FQNEAQ. Trimming stripped 7 bases from V and 1 base from J, with 7 bases between. The CDR3 totals 13 residues. CDR3 bases: TGTGCCAGCACTGGACAGAACACCGGGGAGCTGTTTTTT. This gives the protein CASTGQNTGELFF. The full variable domain, in which reference TRBV7-8 and TRBJ2-2 provide the parts outside the CDR3, is GAGVSQSPRYKVAKRGQDVALRCDPISGHVSLFWYQQALGQGPEFLTYFQNEAQLDKSGLPSDRFFAERPEGSVSTLKIQRTQQEDSAVYLCASTGQNTGELFFGEGSRLTVL.

The chain uses TRBV2 and TRBJ1-4, with TRBD1 as a possible D gene (5 bases). Per germline, CDR1 SNHLY and CDR2 FYNNEI. V was clipped by 6 bases and J by 8 bases, with 10 bases between them. The CDR3 is 12 residues long. For the CDR3, the DNA is TGTGCCAGCAGCGGGACGCGAGAAAAACTGTTTTTT. Translated, it gives CASSGTREKLFF.

This clonotype was seen only a few times. The J gene is TRBJ2-5, the V gene TRBV20-1; no clear D gene. The CDR3 is 13 residues long. Germline lookup yields CDR1 DFQATT and CDR2 SNEGSKA (reference sequence). Trimming removed 5 bases from V and 2 bases from J, with 12 bases in between. This CDR3 reads CSAGWAGQETQYF. The CDR3, as DNA: TGCAGTGCTGGATGGGCTGGACAAGAGACCCAGTACTTC.

Many counts were recorded for this clonotype. This chain links TRBV3-1 with TRBJ2-2; 7 nucleotides align to TRBD1. The length of the CDR3 is 15 residues. Germline assignment: CDR1 LGHDT and CDR2 YNNKEL (reference sequence). V gave up 4 bases and J gave up 3 bases; unmatched junction bases: 5. CDR3 nucleotides: TGTGCCAGCAGCCCCCGACAGGGATACACCGGGGAGCTGTTTTTT. This codes for CASSPRQGYTGELFF.

This clonotype appeared many times. The chain carries TRBV5-1 and TRBJ1-4, with 7 positions matching TRBD1. Germline CDR1 is SGHRS and CDR2 is YFSETQ. The trim removed 4 bases at V and 4 bases at J, leaving 4 bases unmatched. The CDR3 consists of 14 residues. The DNA for the CDR3 is TGCGCCAGCAGCCCGGACAGGAATAATGAAAAACTGTTTTTT. It translates to CASSPDRNNEKLFF.

This clonotype showed up many times. The chain combines TRBV19 with TRBJ1-1, with D tentatively TRBD1 (6 bases). CDR3 length: 14 residues. Trimming took off 2 bases at V and 4 bases at J, with 11 bases between the two ends. The germline V gene has CDR1 LNHDA and CDR2 SQIVND (reference sequence). For the CDR3, the DNA is TGTGCCAGTAGTATATGGGGGCCGGGCACTGAAGCTTTCTTT. This codes for CASSIWGPGTEAFF.

This clonotype was counted at least ten times. This sequence joins TRBV5-1 and TRBJ1-5; D is unclear. Germline V gives CDR1 SGHRS, CDR2 YFSETQ. The V gene lost 4 bases and the J gene lost 5 bases, with 13 bases spanning the gap. This CDR3 is built from 14 residues. CDR3 loop: CASSSRSGHQPQHF. The CDR3 nucleotides read TGCGCCAGCAGCAGCCGATCAGGCCATCAGCCCCAGCATTTT.

This clonotype was detected ten times or more. The rearrangement uses TRBV10-3 and TRBJ1-5; no definite D call. The CDR3 is made up of 13 amino acids. In germline, CDR1 is ENHRY, CDR2 SYGVKD. The ends were cut back, 0 bases at V and 4 bases at J, with 4 bases in the middle. CDR3 bases: TGTGCCATCAGTGAGTCACGGAATCAGCCCCAGCATTTT. Protein: CAISESRNQPQHF.

The genes are TRBV12-3 or TRBV12-4 and TRBJ2-7; TRBD1 aligns across 9 bases. The CDR3 totals 12 residues. The CDR3: CAAGTGRNEQYF. CDR3 coding DNA: TGTGCAGCGGGGACAGGGCGTAACGAGCAGTACTTC.